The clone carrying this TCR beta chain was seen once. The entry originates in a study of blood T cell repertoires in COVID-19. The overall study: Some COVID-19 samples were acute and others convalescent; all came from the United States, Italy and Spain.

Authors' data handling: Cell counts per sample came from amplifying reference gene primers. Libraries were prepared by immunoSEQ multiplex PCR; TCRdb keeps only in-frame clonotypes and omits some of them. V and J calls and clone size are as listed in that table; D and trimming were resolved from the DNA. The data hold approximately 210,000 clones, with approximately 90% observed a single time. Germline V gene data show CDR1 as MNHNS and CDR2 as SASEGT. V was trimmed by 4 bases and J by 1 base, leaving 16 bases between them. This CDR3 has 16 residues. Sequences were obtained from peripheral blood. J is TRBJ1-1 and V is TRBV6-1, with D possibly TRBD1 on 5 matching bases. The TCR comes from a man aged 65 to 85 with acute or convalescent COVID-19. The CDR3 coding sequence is TGTGCCAGCAGTGGCTCACGGGCAGGGAAGAACACTGAAGCTTTCTTT. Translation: CASSGSRAGKNTEAFF.